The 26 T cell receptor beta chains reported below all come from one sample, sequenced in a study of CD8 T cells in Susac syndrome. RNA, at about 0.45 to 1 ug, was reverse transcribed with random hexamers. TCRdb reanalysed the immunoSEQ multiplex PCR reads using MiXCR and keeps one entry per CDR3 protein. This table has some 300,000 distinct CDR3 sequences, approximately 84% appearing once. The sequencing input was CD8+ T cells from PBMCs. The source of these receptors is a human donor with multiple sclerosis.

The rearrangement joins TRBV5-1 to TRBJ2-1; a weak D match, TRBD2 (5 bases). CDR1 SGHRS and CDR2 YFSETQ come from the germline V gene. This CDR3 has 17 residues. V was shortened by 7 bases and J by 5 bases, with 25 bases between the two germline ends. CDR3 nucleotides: TGCGCCAGCTCCTCCCCGGACGGGGATGGCATAGACAATGAGCAGTTCTTC. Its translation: CASSSPDGDGIDNEQFF.

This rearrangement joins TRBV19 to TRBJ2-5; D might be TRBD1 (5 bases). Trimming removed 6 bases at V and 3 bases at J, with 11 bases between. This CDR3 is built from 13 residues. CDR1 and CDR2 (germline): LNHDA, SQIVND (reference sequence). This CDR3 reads CASSTDREETQYF. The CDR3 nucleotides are TGTGCCAGTAGCACAGACAGAGAAGAGACCCAGTACTTC.

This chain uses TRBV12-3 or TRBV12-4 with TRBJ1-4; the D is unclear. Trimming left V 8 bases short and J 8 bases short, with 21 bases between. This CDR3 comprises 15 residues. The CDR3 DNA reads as TGTGCCAGCGGACGGGTATTTGGTCGGGGAGAAAAACTGTTTTTT. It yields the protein CASGRVFGRGEKLFF.

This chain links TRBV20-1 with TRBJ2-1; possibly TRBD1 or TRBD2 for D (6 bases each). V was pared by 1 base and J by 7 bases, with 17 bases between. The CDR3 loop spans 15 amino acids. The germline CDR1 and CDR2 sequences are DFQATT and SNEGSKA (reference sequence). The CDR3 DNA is TGCAGTGCTAGAGGGAGGCGGGAAGGGGGTAATGAGCAGTTCTTC. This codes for CSARGRREGGNEQFF.

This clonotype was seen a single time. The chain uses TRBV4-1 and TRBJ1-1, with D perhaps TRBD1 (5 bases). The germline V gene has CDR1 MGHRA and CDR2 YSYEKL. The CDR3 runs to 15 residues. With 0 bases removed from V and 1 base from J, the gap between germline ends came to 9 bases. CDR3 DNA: TGCGCCAGCAGCCAAGAACGACAGCAGAACACTGAAGCTTTCTTT. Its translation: CASSQERQQNTEAFF.

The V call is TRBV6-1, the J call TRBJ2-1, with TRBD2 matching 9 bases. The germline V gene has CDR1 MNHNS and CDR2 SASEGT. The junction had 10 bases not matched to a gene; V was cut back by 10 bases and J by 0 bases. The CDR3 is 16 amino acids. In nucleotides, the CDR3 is TGTGCCACCCGGCGAGGAGCGGGAGGCTCCTACAATGAGCAGTTCTTC. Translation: CATRRGAGGSYNEQFF.

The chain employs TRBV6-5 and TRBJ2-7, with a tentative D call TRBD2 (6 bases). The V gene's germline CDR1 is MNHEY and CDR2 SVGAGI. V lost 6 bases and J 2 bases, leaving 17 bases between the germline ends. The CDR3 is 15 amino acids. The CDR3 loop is CASSTNSGRTYEQYF. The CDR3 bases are TGTGCCAGCAGCACGAATAGCGGAAGGACCTACGAGCAGTACTTC.

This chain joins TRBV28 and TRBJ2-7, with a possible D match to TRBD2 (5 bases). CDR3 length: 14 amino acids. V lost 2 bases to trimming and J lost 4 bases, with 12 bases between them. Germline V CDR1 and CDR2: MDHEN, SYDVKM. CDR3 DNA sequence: TGTGCCAGCAGTTTAAATGGAGGATTTTACGAGCAGTACTTC. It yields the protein CASSLNGGFYEQYF. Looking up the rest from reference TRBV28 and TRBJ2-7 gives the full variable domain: DVKVTQSSRYLVKRTGEKVFLECVQDMDHENMFWYRQDPGLGLRLIYFSYDVKMKEKGDIPEGYSVSREKKERFSLILESASTNQTSMYLCASSLNGGFYEQYFGPGTRLTVT.

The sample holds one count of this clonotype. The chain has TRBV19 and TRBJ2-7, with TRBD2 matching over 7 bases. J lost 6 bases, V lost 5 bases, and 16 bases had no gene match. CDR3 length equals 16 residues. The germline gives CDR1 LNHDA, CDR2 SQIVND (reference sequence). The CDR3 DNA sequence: TGTGCCAGTAGTCGGAGCCCAATAGCGGGCCGGGGCGAGCAGTACTTC. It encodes CASSRSPIAGRGEQYF.

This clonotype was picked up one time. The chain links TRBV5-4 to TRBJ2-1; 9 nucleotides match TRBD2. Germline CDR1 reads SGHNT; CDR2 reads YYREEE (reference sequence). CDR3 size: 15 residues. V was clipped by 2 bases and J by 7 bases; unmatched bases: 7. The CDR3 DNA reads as TGTGCCAGCAGCTTTAAGCGGGAGGAAGGAAATGAGCAGTTCTTC. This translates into CASSFKREEGNEQFF.

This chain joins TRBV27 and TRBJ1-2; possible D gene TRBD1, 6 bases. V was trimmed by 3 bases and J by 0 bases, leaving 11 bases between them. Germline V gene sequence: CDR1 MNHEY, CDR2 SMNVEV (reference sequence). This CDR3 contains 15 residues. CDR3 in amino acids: CASSLGRTANYGYTF. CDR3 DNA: TGTGCCAGCAGTTTGGGTCGGACAGCTAACTATGGCTACACCTTC.

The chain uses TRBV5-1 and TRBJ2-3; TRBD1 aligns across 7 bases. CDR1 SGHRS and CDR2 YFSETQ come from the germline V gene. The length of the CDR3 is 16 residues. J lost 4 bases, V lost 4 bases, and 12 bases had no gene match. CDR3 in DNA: TGCGCCAGCAGCCCGGGACAGCGACAAGGGGCAGATACGCAGTATTTT. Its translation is CASSPGQRQGADTQYF.

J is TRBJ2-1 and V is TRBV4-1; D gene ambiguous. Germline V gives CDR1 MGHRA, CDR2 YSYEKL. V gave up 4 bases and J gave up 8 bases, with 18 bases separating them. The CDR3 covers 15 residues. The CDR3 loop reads CASSPRWAATDEQFF. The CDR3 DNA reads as TGCGCCAGCAGCCCCCGTTGGGCGGCAACGGATGAGCAGTTCTTC.

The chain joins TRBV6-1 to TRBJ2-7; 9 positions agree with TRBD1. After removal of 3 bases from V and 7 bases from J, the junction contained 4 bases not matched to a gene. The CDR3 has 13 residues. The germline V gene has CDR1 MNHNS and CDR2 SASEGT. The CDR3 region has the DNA TGTGCCAGCAGTGAGGGAGACAGGGGGGAGCAGTACTTC. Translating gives CASSEGDRGEQYF.

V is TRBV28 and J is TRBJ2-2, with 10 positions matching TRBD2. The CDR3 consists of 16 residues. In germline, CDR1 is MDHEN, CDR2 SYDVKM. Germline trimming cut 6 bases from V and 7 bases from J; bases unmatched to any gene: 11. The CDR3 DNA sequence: TGTGCCAGCAGAAGGTGGAGCGGGAGGGCCGTCGGGGAGCTGTTTTTT. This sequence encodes CASRRWSGRAVGELFF.

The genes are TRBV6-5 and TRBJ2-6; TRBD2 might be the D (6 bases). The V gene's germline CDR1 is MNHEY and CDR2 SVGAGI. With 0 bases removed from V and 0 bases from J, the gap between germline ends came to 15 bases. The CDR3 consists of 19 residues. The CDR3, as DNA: TGTGCCAGCAGTTACTCTCTCGCGGGACCCACCTCTGGGGCCAACGTCCTGACTTTC. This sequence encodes CASSYSLAGPTSGANVLTF.

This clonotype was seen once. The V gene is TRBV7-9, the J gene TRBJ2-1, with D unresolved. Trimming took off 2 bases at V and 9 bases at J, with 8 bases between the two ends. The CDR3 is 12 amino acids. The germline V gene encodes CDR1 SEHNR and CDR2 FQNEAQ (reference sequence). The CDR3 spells CASSLSYSEQFF. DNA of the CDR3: TGTGCCAGCAGCTTATCATATAGTGAGCAGTTCTTC.

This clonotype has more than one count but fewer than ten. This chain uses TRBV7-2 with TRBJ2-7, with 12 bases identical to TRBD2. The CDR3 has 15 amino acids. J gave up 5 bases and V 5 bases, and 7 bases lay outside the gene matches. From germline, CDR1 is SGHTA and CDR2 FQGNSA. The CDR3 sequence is CASSQKTSGSHEQYF. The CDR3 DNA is TGTGCCAGCAGCCAGAAGACTAGCGGGAGCCACGAGCAGTACTTC. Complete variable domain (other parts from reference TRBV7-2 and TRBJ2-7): GAGVSQSPSNKVTEKGKDVELRCDPISGHTALYWYRQSLGQGLEFLIYFQGNSAPDKSGLPSDRFSAERTGGSVSTLTIQRTQQEDSAVYLCASSQKTSGSHEQYFGPGTRLTVT.

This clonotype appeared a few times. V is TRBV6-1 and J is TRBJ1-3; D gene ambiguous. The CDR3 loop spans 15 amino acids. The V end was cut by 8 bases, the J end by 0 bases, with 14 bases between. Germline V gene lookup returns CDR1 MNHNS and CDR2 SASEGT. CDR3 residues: CASVDGPYSGNTIYF. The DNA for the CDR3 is TGTGCCAGCGTCGACGGACCTTACTCTGGAAACACCATATATTTT.

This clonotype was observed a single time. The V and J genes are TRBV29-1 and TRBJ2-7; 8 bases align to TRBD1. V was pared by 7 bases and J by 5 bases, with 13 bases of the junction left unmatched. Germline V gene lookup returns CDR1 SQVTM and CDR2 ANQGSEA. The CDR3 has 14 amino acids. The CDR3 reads CSAKRTGPLHEQYF. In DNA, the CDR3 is TGCAGCGCTAAAAGGACAGGGCCCCTCCACGAGCAGTACTTC.

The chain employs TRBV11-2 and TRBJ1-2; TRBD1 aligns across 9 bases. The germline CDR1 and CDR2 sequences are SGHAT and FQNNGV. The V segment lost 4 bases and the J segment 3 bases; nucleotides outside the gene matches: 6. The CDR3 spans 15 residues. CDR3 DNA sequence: TGTGCCAGCAGCTCGTCCGGGACAGGGCACTATGGCTACACCTTC. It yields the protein CASSSSGTGHYGYTF.

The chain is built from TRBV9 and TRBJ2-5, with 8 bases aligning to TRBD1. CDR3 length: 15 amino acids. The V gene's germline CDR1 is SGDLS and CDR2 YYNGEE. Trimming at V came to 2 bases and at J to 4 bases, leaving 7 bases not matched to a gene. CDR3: CASSVQGALGETQYF. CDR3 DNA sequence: TGTGCCAGCAGCGTTCAGGGGGCACTCGGAGAGACCCAGTACTTC.

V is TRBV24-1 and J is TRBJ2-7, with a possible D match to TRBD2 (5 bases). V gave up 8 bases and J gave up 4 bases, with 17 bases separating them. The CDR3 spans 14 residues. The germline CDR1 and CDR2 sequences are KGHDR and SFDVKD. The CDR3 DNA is TGTGCCACCATCGTAGGATGCGGAGGATACGAGCAGTACTTC. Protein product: CATIVGCGGYEQYF.

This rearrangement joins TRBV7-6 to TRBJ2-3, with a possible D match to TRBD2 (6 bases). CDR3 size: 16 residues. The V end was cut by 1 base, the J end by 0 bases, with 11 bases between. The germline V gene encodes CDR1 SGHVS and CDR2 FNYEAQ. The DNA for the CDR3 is TGTGCCAGCAGCTTAGGGCGCGGGACTAGCACAGATACGCAGTATTTT. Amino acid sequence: CASSLGRGTSTDTQYF.

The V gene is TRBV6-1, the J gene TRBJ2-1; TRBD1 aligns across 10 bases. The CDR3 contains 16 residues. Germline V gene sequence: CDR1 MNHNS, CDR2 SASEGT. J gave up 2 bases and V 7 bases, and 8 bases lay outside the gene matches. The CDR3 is CASTPDRGATYNEQFF. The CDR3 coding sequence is TGTGCCAGCACTCCGGACAGGGGGGCGACCTACAATGAGCAGTTCTTC.

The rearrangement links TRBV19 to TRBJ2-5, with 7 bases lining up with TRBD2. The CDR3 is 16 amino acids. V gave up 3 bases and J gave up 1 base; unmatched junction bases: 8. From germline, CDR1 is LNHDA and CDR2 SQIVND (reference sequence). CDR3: CASSMGLAVLQETQYF. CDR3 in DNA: TGTGCCAGTAGTATGGGGCTAGCGGTCCTCCAAGAGACCCAGTACTTC. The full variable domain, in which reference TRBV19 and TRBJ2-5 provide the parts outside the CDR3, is DGGITQSPKYLFRKEGQNVTLSCEQNLNHDAMYWYRQDPGQGLRLIYYSQIVNDFQKGDIAEGYSVSREKKESFPLTVTSAQKNPTAFYLCASSMGLAVLQETQYFGPGTRLLVL.